Below, 23 T cell receptor beta chains from the same sample are listed, as sequenced in a study of T cell repertoires in cytomegalovirus infection. In TCRdb, the reads were re-called with MiXCR into one record per CDR3 protein. This table holds 550,000 to 700,000 distinct CDR3 sequences, 40% found once. No antigen is known for these receptors. Material: cultured PBMCs, obtained from culture after CMV antigen stimulation. These receptors all stem from a human donor in good health (CMV status not recorded). Some clones in this sample may be carry-over from other donors' samples.

The chain combines TRBV29-1 with TRBJ2-5; tentative D call: TRBD2 (6 bases). V lost 4 bases and J 2 bases, leaving 11 bases between the germline ends. Germline loops: CDR1 SQVTM, CDR2 ANQGSEA. The CDR3 covers 13 residues. CDR3 coding DNA: TGCAGCGTTGCTGGGGGGTCTCAAGAGACCCAGTACTTC. Its translation is CSVAGGSQETQYF.

V is TRBV2 and J is TRBJ1-1, with D maybe TRBD1 (5 bases). Per germline, CDR1 SNHLY and CDR2 FYNNEI. The germline V and J ends were trimmed by 5 bases and 0 bases, with 16 bases remaining between them. This CDR3 has 16 amino acids. CDR3 DNA: TGTGCCAGCAGTCGCGGATGGGGGGGATTGAACACTGAAGCTTTCTTT. Protein product: CASSRGWGGLNTEAFF.

The gene calls are TRBV11-2 and TRBJ2-6; TRBD2 matches 7 bases. The CDR3 has 15 residues. J lost 3 bases, V lost 6 bases, and 5 bases had no gene match. Germline-derived CDR1 and CDR2 are SGHAT and FQNNGV. The CDR3 coding sequence is TGTGCCAGCAGATGGGGGGGAAATGGGGCCAACGTCCTGACTTTC. Residues: CASRWGGNGANVLTF.

The chain has TRBV28 and TRBJ1-6; 9 nucleotides align to TRBD1. Germline trimming cut 8 bases from V and 6 bases from J; bases unmatched to any gene: 17. Germline CDR1 MDHEN, CDR2 SYDVKM. CDR3 size: 18 residues. The CDR3, as DNA: TGTGCCAGCCAGCATCCCACAGGGGGCCTCGTGGGTAATTCACCCCTCCACTTT. Encoded protein: CASQHPTGGLVGNSPLHF.

A few counts support this clonotype. The rearrangement uses TRBV7-9 and TRBJ2-7, with D uncertain. Germline values: CDR1 SEHNR, CDR2 FQNEAQ (reference sequence). This CDR3 contains 17 residues. V lost 1 base and J lost 2, with 18 bases in between. The CDR3 loop is CASSLVGGFIRTYEQYF. The CDR3 DNA follows: TGTGCCAGCAGCTTAGTTGGTGGCTTTATTAGGACCTACGAGCAGTACTTC.

The chain combines TRBV7-2 with TRBJ2-3; the match to TRBD2 covers 9 bases. The CDR3 spans 15 residues. V was clipped by 5 bases and J by 2 bases; unmatched bases: 5. Germline V lookup: CDR1 SGHTA, CDR2 FQGNSA. The CDR3 loop is CASSPASGATDTQYF. The DNA for the CDR3 is TGTGCCAGCAGCCCCGCTAGCGGGGCCACAGATACGCAGTATTTT.

This clonotype was seen ten or more times. This chain joins TRBV7-2 and TRBJ2-3; no definite D call. The germline CDR1 and CDR2 sequences are SGHTA and FQGNSA. This CDR3 has 14 residues. V dropped 4 bases and J dropped 2 bases, with 10 bases sitting between them. The CDR3 loop is CASSSGLITDTQYF. For the CDR3, the DNA is TGTGCCAGCAGCTCCGGCCTAATCACAGATACGCAGTATTTT.

This clonotype appeared a few times. The chain recombines TRBV12-3 or TRBV12-4 with TRBJ1-1, with D possibly TRBD1 on 5 matching bases. The V and J ends lost 5 bases and 4 bases respectively, with 14 bases between them. The CDR3 has 14 residues. The DNA for the CDR3 is TGTGCCAGCAGTCCTAGGGCAGGGCTCACTGAAGCTTTCTTT. Translation gives CASSPRAGLTEAFF.

The rearrangement links TRBV6-1 to TRBJ2-7, with 8 bases identical to TRBD1. The CDR3 has 14 amino acids. Germline CDR1 is MNHNS and CDR2 is SASEGT. The trim removed 7 bases at V and 3 bases at J, leaving 8 bases unmatched. The CDR3 region is CASMWTGMLYEQYF. For the CDR3, the DNA is TGTGCCAGCATGTGGACAGGGATGCTCTACGAGCAGTACTTC.

V is TRBV6-2 or TRBV6-3 and J is TRBJ2-7; 10 bases map to TRBD1. The V gene end was trimmed by 8 bases and the J gene end by 6 bases; junction bases not matched to a gene: 13. Germline CDR1 and CDR2: MNHEY and SVGEGT. The CDR3 consists of 15 residues. As DNA, the CDR3 is TGTGCCAGCTGTAATACCGGGACAGGGGCCGGCGAGCAGTACTTC. Residues: CASCNTGTGAGEQYF.

The chain has TRBV28 and TRBJ2-1; a possible D gene is TRBD2 (5 bases). V was shortened by 3 bases and J by 4 bases, with 10 bases between the two germline ends. Germline V gene lookup returns CDR1 MDHEN and CDR2 SYDVKM. This CDR3 is built from 14 residues. CDR3 in amino acids: CASSFTGGYNEQFF. The CDR3 bases are TGTGCCAGCAGTTTCACCGGCGGGTACAATGAGCAGTTCTTC.

This clonotype was seen a single time. The chain has TRBV30 and TRBJ2-7, with 10 positions matching TRBD2. CDR1 GTSNPN and CDR2 SVGIG come from the germline V gene (reference sequence). Losses at the gene ends were 4 bases for V and 0 bases for J; bases not matched to a gene: 12. This CDR3 is 17 amino acids long. The CDR3 protein is CAWNRLPVAGGSYEQYF. The DNA of the CDR3 is TGTGCCTGGAACCGCCTTCCTGTAGCGGGGGGCTCCTACGAGCAGTACTTC.

The rearrangement joins TRBV7-9 to TRBJ1-1, with 7 positions matching TRBD1. The CDR3 spans 14 residues. V trimming: 3 bases; J trimming: 4 bases; junction bases outside the gene matches: 5. The V gene's germline CDR1 is SEHNR and CDR2 FQNEAQ (reference sequence). CDR3 residues: CASSLGGTVTEAFF. CDR3 bases: TGTGCCAGCAGCTTGGGGGGGACAGTCACTGAAGCTTTCTTT. The full variable domain, rest sourced from reference TRBV7-9 and TRBJ1-1, is DTGVSQNPRHKITKRGQNVTFRCDPISEHNRLYWYRQTLGQGPEFLTYFQNEAQLEKSRLLSDRFSAERPKGSFSTLEIQRTEQGDSAMYLCASSLGGTVTEAFFGQGTRLTVV.

This clonotype was recorded once. The chain recombines TRBV6-6 with TRBJ2-1; 12 bases match TRBD2. The CDR3 totals 13 residues. J was trimmed by 7 bases and V by 8 bases; bases with no gene match: 3. Germline V gene lookup returns CDR1 MNHNY and CDR2 SVGAGI (reference sequence). The CDR3 reads CASLTSGGNEQFF. The CDR3 DNA reads as TGTGCCAGCCTAACTAGCGGGGGGAATGAGCAGTTCTTC.

This clonotype was detected a few times. The chain is built from TRBV7-2 and TRBJ1-5; 10 bases fit TRBD1. The CDR3 is made up of 15 amino acids. V trimming: 6 bases; J trimming: 5 bases; junction bases outside the gene matches: 7. Germline V gene data show CDR1 as SGHTA and CDR2 as FQGNSA. The CDR3 sequence: CASSPTDRGYQPQHF. CDR3 coding DNA: TGTGCCAGCAGTCCTACGGACAGGGGGTATCAGCCCCAGCATTTT.

This clonotype occurred a few times. The DNA of the CDR3 is TGTGCCAGCAGTATACAGGGGAATGGGCCCCAGCATTTT. Encoded protein: CASSIQGNGPQHF. The rearrangement joins TRBV12-3 or TRBV12-4 to TRBJ1-5; 7 bases agree with TRBD1. V lost 5 bases, J lost 9 bases, and 7 bases stayed unmatched. This CDR3 spans 13 amino acids.

By sample fraction, this clonotype is medium-sized. V and J are TRBV24-1 and TRBJ2-2, with D possibly TRBD2 on 5 matching bases. The CDR3 loop spans 14 amino acids. Germline CDR1 reads KGHDR; CDR2 reads SFDVKD. V was clipped by 2 bases and J by 6 bases, with 9 bases between them. CDR3 nucleotide sequence: TGTGCCACCAGTGATTCGAGGGTTCCCGGGGAGCTGTTTTTT. This codes for CATSDSRVPGELFF.

The chain employs TRBV6-5 and TRBJ2-2; TRBD2 might be the D (6 bases). Germline V gene sequence: CDR1 MNHEY, CDR2 SVGAGI. CDR3 length: 14 amino acids. V lost 2 bases, J lost 4 bases, and 8 bases lay in between. CDR3 sequence (DNA): TGTGCCAGCAGTTACCTGGGGGGCACCGGGGAGCTGTTTTTT. Its translation is CASSYLGGTGELFF.

The chain carries TRBV7-2 and TRBJ2-2; a possible D gene is TRBD2 (5 bases). CDR1 and CDR2 from the germline V gene are SGHTA and FQGNSA. The V end lost 1 base, the J end lost 1 base, and 10 bases lay between the germline ends. This CDR3 is 16 amino acids long. This CDR3 is CASSLVGAQNTGELFF. As DNA, the CDR3 is TGTGCCAGCAGCTTAGTGGGAGCGCAGAACACCGGGGAGCTGTTTTTT.

This clonotype has a single count. One end of the junction fails to match germline, which may point to a read error. The chain uses TRBV7-2 and TRBJ1-6; D ambiguous. Germline V gene data show CDR1 as SGHTA and CDR2 as FQGNSA. The CDR3 length is 15 residues. In DNA form, the CDR3 reads TGTGCCAGCAGCTTAGAGAGCCGAAATAATTCACCCCACCACTTT. It translates to CASSLESRNNSPHHF. Filled out from reference TRBV7-2 and TRBJ1-6, the complete variable domain reads GAGVSQSPSNKVTEKGKDVELRCDPISGHTALYWYRQSLGQGLEFLIYFQGNSAPDKSGLPSDRFSAERTGGSVSTLTIQRTQQEDSAVYLCASSLESRNNSPHHFGNGTRLTVT.

Only a few counts were recorded for this clonotype. The chain employs TRBV7-2 and TRBJ2-3; D gene unclear. CDR3 length equals 15 residues. Trimming removed 4 bases at V and 2 bases at J, with 13 bases between. Germline V lookup: CDR1 SGHTA, CDR2 FQGNSA. CDR3 sequence reads: CASSSSVAATDTQYF. CDR3 sequence (DNA): TGTGCCAGCAGCTCCTCGGTTGCGGCCACAGATACGCAGTATTTT.

Here the CDR3 DNA reads TGTGCCAGCAGCTTAAACCACAGGGAGAGATCCTACGAGCAGTACTTC. Translated: CASSLNHRERSYEQYF. This rearrangement joins TRBV7-8 to TRBJ2-7, with D possibly TRBD1 on 6 matching bases. V shed 2 bases and J shed 1 base, with 15 bases lying between them. The CDR3 is 16 amino acids. CDR1 and CDR2 from the germline V gene are SGHVS and FQNEAQ.

This chain connects TRBV7-2 to TRBJ2-7; the match to TRBD2 covers 15 bases. CDR1 and CDR2 (germline): SGHTA, FQGNSA. CDR3 size: 17 residues. V gave up 6 bases and J gave up 6 bases; unmatched junction bases: 12. The CDR3 nucleotides are TGTGCCAGCAGACCACCGGGACTAGCGGGGGGAGGGTTCGAGCAGTACTTC. Translated: CASRPPGLAGGGFEQYF.